Listed below are T cell receptor beta chains from one sample, sequenced in a study of siplizumab effects on memory and regulatory T cells. No antigens are known for them. TCRdb keeps only in-frame clones here, not all; method: immunoSEQ multiplex PCR. Of roughly 11,000 clones in the sample, 40% to 50% are singletons; the top ten hold around two fifths. Sequencing was carried out using CFSE-low (dividing) CD8+ T cells sorted from an allogeneic mixed lymphocyte reaction. These receptors originate from a human donor in good health; the cells came from an allogeneic mixed lymphocyte reaction. Some clones in this sample may be carry-over from other donors' samples. Both conserved end residues are part of each CDR3. A D gene is named only where the DNA matches it firmly. The size field is filled for only some rows; it gives once, few, many or a size class.

cdr3_nt	cdr3_aa	v_call	j_call	clone_size	d_call
TGTGCCAGCAGCTTAGTGTGGTTGGAGAACACTGAAGCTTTCTTT	CASSLVWLENTEAFF	TRBV7-9	TRBJ1-1	-	-
TGTGCCAGCAGATCTGAAGGGACAGGGTCGGATCTTCAGCATTTT	CASRSEGTGSDLQHF	TRBV28	TRBJ1-5	-	TRBD1
TGTGCCAGCAGCCCGAGCGGGAGCTCCTACAATGAGCAGTTCTTC	CASSPSGSSYNEQFF	TRBV7-9	TRBJ2-1	few	TRBD2
TGTGCCAGCAGCGTAGGGGTGGCGGGGGCGGAGCAGTTCTTC	CASSVGVAGAEQFF	TRBV9	TRBJ2-1	-	-
TGTGCCAGTAGTTGGGGGACAGATACGCAGTATTTT	CASSWGTDTQYF	TRBV19	TRBJ2-3	-	-
TGTGCCAGCAGCGCACGCGCCGGGGAGCTGTTTTTT	CASSARAGELFF	TRBV5-6	TRBJ2-2	-	-
TGTGCCAGCAGTTTATTAGGGGGTCGGGAGCGCGATGAGCAGTTCTTC	CASSLLGGRERDEQFF	TRBV27	TRBJ2-1	-	-
TGTGCCAGCAGTGCCGGGACAGGGGACGAGCAGTACTTC	CASSAGTGDEQYF	TRBV6-1	TRBJ2-7	medium-sized	TRBD1
TGTGCCAGCAGCCAAGACAGGGGATGGATGAACACTGAAGCTTTCTTT	CASSQDRGWMNTEAFF	TRBV5-4	TRBJ1-1	-	TRBD1
TGTGCCAGCAGTTTTGGGGCTTGGACTAGCGGGAGGGCCTACGAGCAGTACTTC	CASSFGAWTSGRAYEQYF	TRBV27	TRBJ2-7	medium-sized	TRBD2
TGCGCCAGCAGCCAAGATAGCAGATCCTATTATGGCTACACCTTC	CASSQDSRSYYGYTF	TRBV4-1	TRBJ1-2	medium-sized	-
TGTGCCAGCAGTTACTTCGGGGGGGCAGATGGCTACACCTTC	CASSYFGGADGYTF	TRBV6-6	TRBJ1-2	-	-
TGCGCCAGCAGCCAAGATTTGGCGGTGATACGTGGGACTGAAGCTTTCTTT	CASSQDLAVIRGTEAFF	TRBV4-1	TRBJ1-1	-	-
TGTGCCAGCAGCTTAGCCGGCAGGGGCTGGACTGAAGCTTTCTTT	CASSLAGRGWTEAFF	TRBV7-6	TRBJ1-1	-	-
TGTGCCAGCAGTGACTCCGGGACATTTCCCTACGAGCAGTACTTC	CASSDSGTFPYEQYF	TRBV6-1	TRBJ2-7	-	-
TGCGCCAGCAGCTTGATTGTTGCGAACACTGAAGCTTTCTTT	CASSLIVANTEAFF	TRBV5-1	TRBJ1-1	few	-
TGTGCCAGCAGCTCGGACATCAGCGCCTTTATATATGGCTACACCTTC	CASSSDISAFIYGYTF	TRBV5-8	TRBJ1-2	few	-
TGTGCCAGCTGCAACCTCCCCGGGGGTAAGGGTGAAAAACTGTTTTTT	CASCNLPGGKGEKLFF	TRBV11-2	TRBJ1-4	few	-
TGTGCCAGCAGCTTGTTGGCTAGCGGGTACAATGAGCAGTTCTTC	CASSLLASGYNEQFF	TRBV7-3	TRBJ2-1	-	TRBD2
TGTGCCAGCAGTGCAAACAGGGCGACCGGGGAGCTGTTTTTT	CASSANRATGELFF	TRBV6-6	TRBJ2-2	-	-